This TCR beta chain was identified during a study of CD8 T cells in Susac syndrome. Study results and limitations: An acknowledgment was made by the study that its TCR sequencing and HLA analysis involved relatively few individuals.

Reverse transcription of about 0.5 to 1 ug RNA used random hexamers. Multiplex PCR with immunoSEQ amplified the TCR beta CDR3 across 54 Vbeta and 13 Jbeta. TCRdb independently ran MiXCR on the immunoSEQ multiplex PCR reads; one entry per CDR3 protein. The sample yields 100,000 to 150,000 distinct CDR3 sequences, over 75% seen once. TCR beta sequences were obtained from blood CD8+ and CD4+ T cells. TEMRA cells were FACS-enriched, while CD8+ and CD4+ T cells were negatively isolated. About this clonotype itself: The antigen is not known.

Trimming removed 2 bases at V and 4 bases at J, with 12 bases between. Germline values: CDR1 SGHTS, CDR2 YDEGEE. The CDR3 has 14 amino acids. Material for sequencing was CD8+ T cells from PBMCs. This clonotype was obtained from a human donor with multiple sclerosis. The V call is TRBV5-8, the J call TRBJ2-5, with D perhaps TRBD1 (5 bases). The CDR3 sequence is CASSLGAFRETQYF. CDR3 nucleotides: TGTGCCAGCAGCTTAGGGGCATTTCGAGAGACCCAGTACTTC.